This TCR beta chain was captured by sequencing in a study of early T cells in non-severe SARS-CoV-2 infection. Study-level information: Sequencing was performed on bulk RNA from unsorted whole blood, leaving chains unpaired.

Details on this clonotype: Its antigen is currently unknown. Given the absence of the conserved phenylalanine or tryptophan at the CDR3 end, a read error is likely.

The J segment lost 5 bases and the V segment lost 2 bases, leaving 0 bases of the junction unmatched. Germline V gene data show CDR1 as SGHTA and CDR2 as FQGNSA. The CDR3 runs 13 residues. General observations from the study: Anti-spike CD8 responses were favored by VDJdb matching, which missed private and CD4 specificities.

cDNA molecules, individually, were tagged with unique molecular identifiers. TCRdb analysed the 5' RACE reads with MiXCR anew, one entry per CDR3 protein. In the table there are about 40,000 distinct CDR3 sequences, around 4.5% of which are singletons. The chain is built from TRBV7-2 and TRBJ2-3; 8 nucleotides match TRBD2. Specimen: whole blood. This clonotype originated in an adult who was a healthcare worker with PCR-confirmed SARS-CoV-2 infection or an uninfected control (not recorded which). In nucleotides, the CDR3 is TGTGCCAGCAGCTTACTAGCGGGAGATACGCAGTATTAT. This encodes CASSLLAGDTQYY.